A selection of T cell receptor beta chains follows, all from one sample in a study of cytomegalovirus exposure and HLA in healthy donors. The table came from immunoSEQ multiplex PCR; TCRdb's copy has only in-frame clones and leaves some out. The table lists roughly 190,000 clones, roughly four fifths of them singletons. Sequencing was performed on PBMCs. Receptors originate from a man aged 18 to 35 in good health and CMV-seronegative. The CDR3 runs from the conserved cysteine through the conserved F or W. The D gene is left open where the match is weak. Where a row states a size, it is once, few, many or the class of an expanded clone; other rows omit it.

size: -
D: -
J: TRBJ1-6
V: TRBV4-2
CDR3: CASSQGYRVGDSPLHF
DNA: TGTGCCAGCAGCCAAGGGTACAGGGTGGGTGATTCACCCCTCCACTTT

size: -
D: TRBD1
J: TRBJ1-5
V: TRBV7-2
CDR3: CASSPTGSWSNQPQHF
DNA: TGTGCCAGCAGCCCGACAGGGTCGTGGAGCAATCAGCCCCAGCATTTT

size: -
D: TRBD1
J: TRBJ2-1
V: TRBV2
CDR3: CASRPGQVYNEQFF
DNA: TGTGCCAGCAGACCCGGACAGGTCTACAATGAGCAGTTCTTC

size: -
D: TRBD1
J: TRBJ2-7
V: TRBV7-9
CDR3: CSSSPGTGASYEQYF
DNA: TGTTCCAGCAGCCCCGGGACAGGGGCCTCCTACGAGCAGTACTTC

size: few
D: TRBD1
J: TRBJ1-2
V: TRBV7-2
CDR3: CASSLIPGQVDYGYTF
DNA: TGTGCCAGCAGCTTAATTCCGGGACAGGTGGACTATGGCTACACCTTC

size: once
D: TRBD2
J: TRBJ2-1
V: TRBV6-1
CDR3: CASSEQAGRLYNEQFF
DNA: TGTGCCAGCAGTGAACAAGCGGGGAGACTCTACAATGAGCAGTTCTTC

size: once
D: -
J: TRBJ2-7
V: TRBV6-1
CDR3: CASSESQDEQYF
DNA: TGTGCCAGCAGTGAATCCCAGGACGAGCAGTACTTC

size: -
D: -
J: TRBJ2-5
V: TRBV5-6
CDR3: CASSLAFATRDETQYF
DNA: TGTGCCAGCAGCTTGGCTTTCGCGACTAGAGACGAGACCCAGTACTTC

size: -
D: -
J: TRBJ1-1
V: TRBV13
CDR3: CASSSNHGQRNTEAFF
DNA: TGTGCCAGCAGCTCAAATCACGGACAGAGGAACACTGAAGCTTTCTTT

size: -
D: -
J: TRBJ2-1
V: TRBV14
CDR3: CASSRFWSGPRGYNEQFF
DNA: TGTGCCAGCAGCCGATTTTGGAGCGGACCCAGGGGCTACAATGAGCAGTTCTTC

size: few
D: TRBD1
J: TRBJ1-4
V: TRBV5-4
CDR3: CASSWTGVGEKLFF
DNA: TGTGCCAGCAGCTGGACAGGGGTTGGTGAAAAACTGTTTTTT

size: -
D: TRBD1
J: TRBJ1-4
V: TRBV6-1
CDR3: CASSDPGQLNEKLFF
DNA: TGTGCCAGCAGTGACCCGGGACAGCTTAATGAAAAACTGTTTTTT

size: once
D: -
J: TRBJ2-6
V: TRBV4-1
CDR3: CASSQGAGANVLTF
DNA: TGCGCCAGCAGCCAGGGCGCTGGGGCCAACGTCCTGACTTTC

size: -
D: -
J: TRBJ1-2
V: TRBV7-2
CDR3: CASTKFQGNYGYTF
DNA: TGTGCCAGCACCAAATTCCAGGGGAACTATGGCTACACCTTC

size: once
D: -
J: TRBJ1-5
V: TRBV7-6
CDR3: CASSLGQPSNQPQHF
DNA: TGTGCCAGCAGCCTTGGGCAGCCTAGCAATCAGCCCCAGCATTTT

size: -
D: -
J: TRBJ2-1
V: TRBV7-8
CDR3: CASSQTPKGDRDSYNEQFF
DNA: TGTGCCAGCAGCCAAACCCCTAAGGGCGACAGAGACTCCTACAATGAGCAGTTCTTC

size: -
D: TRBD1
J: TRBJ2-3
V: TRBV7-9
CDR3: CASSYWTGGTDTQYF
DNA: TGTGCCAGCAGCTATTGGACAGGGGGCACAGATACGCAGTATTTT

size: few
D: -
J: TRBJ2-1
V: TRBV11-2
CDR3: CASSLGGLVHEQFF
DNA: TGTGCCAGCAGCTTAGGGGGGCTGGTCCATGAGCAGTTCTTC

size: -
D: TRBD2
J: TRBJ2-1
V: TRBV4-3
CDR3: CASSQETSGGDNEQFF
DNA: TGCGCCAGCAGCCAAGAGACTAGCGGGGGGGACAATGAGCAGTTCTTC

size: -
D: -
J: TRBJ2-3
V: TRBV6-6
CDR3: CASRAVAVPSTDTQYF
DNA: TGTGCCAGCAGAGCGGTGGCGGTCCCTAGCACAGATACGCAGTATTTT

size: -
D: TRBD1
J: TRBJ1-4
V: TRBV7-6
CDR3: CASSLTGVNEKLFF
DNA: TGTGCCAGCAGCTTAACAGGGGTTAATGAAAAACTGTTTTTT

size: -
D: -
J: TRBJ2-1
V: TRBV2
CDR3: CASQTEGGSSYNEQFF
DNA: TGTGCCAGCCAAACAGAGGGTGGAAGCTCCTACAATGAGCAGTTCTTC

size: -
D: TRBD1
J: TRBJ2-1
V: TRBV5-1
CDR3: CASSLGGTASYNEQFF
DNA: TGCGCCAGCAGCTTGGGAGGGACAGCCTCCTACAATGAGCAGTTCTTC

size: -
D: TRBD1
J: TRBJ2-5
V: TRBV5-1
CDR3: CASSPGQALGTQYF
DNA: TGCGCCAGCAGCCCCGGACAGGCCTTGGGGACCCAGTACTTC

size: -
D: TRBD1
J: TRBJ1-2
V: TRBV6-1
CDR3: CASSEAPVRQGAYGYTF
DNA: TGTGCCAGCAGTGAAGCCCCCGTACGACAGGGGGCCTATGGCTACACCTTC

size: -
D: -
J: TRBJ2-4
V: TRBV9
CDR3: CASSPVLGQRVDIQYF
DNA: TGTGCCAGCAGCCCAGTACTGGGACAGCGGGTAGACATTCAGTACTTC

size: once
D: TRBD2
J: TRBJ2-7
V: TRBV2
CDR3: CASSGLAGGYEQYF
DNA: TGTGCCAGCAGTGGACTAGCGGGAGGCTACGAGCAGTACTTC

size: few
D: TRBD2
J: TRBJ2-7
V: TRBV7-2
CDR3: CASSTTGLTWYEQYF
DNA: TGTGCCAGCAGCACGACGGGACTAACGTGGTACGAGCAGTACTTC

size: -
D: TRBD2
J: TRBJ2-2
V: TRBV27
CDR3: CASSLRPGTSGLNPNTGELFF
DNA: TGTGCCAGCAGTTTACGCCCAGGGACTAGCGGACTAAACCCGAACACCGGGGAGCTGTTTTTT

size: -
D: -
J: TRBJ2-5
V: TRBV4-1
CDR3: CASSQVTGVVETQYF
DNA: TGCGCCAGCAGCCAAGTAACGGGAGTGGTTGAGACCCAGTACTTC

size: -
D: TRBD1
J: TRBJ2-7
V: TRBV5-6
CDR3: CASLKWGTGPSYEQYF
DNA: TGTGCCAGCCTGAAATGGGGGACAGGTCCCTCCTACGAGCAGTACTTC

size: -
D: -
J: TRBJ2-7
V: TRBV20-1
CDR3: CSAQGYEQYF
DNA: TGCAGTGCCCAGGGGTACGAGCAGTACTTC

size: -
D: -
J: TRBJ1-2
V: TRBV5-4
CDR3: CASRLTANYGYTF
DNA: TGTGCCAGCAGGTTGACAGCCAACTATGGCTACACCTTC

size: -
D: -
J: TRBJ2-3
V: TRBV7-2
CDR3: CASSLVAGDADTQYF
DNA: TGTGCCAGCAGCTTAGTAGCTGGCGATGCAGATACGCAGTATTTT

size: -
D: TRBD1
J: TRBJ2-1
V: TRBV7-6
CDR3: CASSQAQGASYNEQFF
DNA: TGTGCCAGCAGCCAAGCCCAGGGGGCATCCTACAATGAGCAGTTCTTC

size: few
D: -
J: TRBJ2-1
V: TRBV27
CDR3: CASSLSPSAYNEQFF
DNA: TGTGCCAGCAGTTTATCGCCTAGCGCCTACAATGAGCAGTTCTTC

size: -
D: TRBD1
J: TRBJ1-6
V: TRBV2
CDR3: CASSGQGAYNSPLHF
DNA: TGTGCCAGCAGTGGACAGGGTGCCTATAATTCACCCCTCCACTTT

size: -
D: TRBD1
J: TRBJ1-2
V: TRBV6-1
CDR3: CASSEGRTGTYGYTF
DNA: TGTGCCAGCAGTGAAGGTAGGACAGGAACGTATGGCTACACCTTC

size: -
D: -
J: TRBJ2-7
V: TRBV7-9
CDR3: CASSSSGTSYEQYF
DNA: TGTGCCAGCAGCTCCTCCGGGACAAGTTACGAGCAGTACTTC

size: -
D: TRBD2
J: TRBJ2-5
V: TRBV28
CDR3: CASSLVSGRVETQYF
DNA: TGTGCCAGCAGTTTGGTCAGCGGGAGGGTAGAGACCCAGTACTTC

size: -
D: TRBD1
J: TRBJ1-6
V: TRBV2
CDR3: CASSEGPGQYIHF
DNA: TGTGCCAGCAGCGAGGGCCCGGGACAGTATATCCACTTT

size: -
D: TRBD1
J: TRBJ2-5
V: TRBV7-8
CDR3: CASSLLRDRQETQYF
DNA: TGTGCCAGCAGCTTGCTCCGGGACAGACAAGAGACCCAGTACTTC

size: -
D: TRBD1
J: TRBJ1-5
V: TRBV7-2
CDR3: CASSLNRGNQPQHF
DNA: TGTGCCAGCAGCTTAAACAGGGGTAATCAGCCCCAGCATTTT

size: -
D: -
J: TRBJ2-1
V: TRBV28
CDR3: CASSLDYEQFF
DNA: TGTGCCAGCAGTTTAGACTATGAGCAGTTCTTC

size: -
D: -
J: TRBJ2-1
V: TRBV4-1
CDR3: CASSHYRGQPEYEQFF
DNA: TGCGCCAGCAGCCACTACCGTGGACAGCCTGAGTATGAGCAGTTCTTC

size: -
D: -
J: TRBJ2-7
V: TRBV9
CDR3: CASSVGPGRGKDYEQYF
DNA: TGTGCCAGCAGCGTCGGACCCGGCCGGGGGAAAGACTACGAGCAGTACTTC

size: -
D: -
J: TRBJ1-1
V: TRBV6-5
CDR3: CASSYRGGDTEAFF
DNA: TGTGCCAGCAGTTACCGGGGTGGGGACACTGAAGCTTTCTTT

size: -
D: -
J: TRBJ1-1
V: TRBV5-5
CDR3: CASSTTPFPGGTPEAFF
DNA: TGTGCCAGCAGCACCACCCCTTTCCCGGGCGGGACTCCGGAAGCTTTCTTT

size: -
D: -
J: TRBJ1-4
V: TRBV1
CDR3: CTSSQRDRGRKLFF
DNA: TGCACCAGCAGCCAGAGGGACAGGGGGCGAAAACTGTTTTTT

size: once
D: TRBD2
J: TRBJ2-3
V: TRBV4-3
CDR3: CASSQDYGTSGTDTQYF
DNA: TGCGCCAGCAGCCAAGATTACGGGACTAGCGGCACAGATACGCAGTATTTT

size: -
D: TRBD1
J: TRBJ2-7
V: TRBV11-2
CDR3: CASSLEGGQGQYF
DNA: TGTGCCAGCAGCTTAGAGGGGGGACAGGGACAGTACTTC

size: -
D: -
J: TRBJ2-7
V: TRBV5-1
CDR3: CASSFGGSYEQYF
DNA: TGCGCCAGCAGCTTCGGGGGCTCCTACGAGCAGTACTTC

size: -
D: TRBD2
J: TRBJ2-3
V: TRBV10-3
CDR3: CAMSGGSSSTDTQYF
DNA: TGTGCCATGTCGGGGGGAAGTTCTAGCACAGATACGCAGTATTTT

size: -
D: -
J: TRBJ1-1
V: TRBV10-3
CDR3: CAISESAGPEAFF
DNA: TGTGCCATCAGTGAGTCGGCGGGACCTGAAGCTTTCTTT

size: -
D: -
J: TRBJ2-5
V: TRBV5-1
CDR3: CASSLMGAEYQETQYF
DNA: TGCGCCAGCAGCTTGATGGGAGCTGAGTACCAAGAGACCCAGTACTTC